The next 30 T cell receptor beta chains were all read from a single sample in a study of cytomegalovirus exposure and HLA in healthy donors. Primers included in the PCR were 60 Vbeta and 13 Jbeta primers. TCRdb keeps only in-frame clones here, not all; method: immunoSEQ multiplex PCR. This table holds some 150,000 clones, 65% to 80% found once. Sequencing was done on a sample of PBMCs. These receptors came from a man younger than 40 in good health and CMV-seronegative.

The chain has TRBV30 and TRBJ1-2; TRBD1 aligns across 10 bases. The CDR3 has 14 amino acids. CDR1 is GTSNPN and CDR2 is SVGIG in the germline V gene (reference sequence). V trimming: 4 bases; J trimming: 7 bases; junction bases outside the gene matches: 9. For the CDR3, the DNA is TGTGCCTGGACCCGGGACAGGGGTGAGGCTGGCTACACCTTC. Residues: CAWTRDRGEAGYTF. The whole variable domain, filled in from reference TRBV30 and TRBJ1-2, reads SQTIHQWPATLVQPVGSPLSLECTVEGTSNPNLYWYRQAAGRGLQLLFYSVGIGQISSEVPQNLSASRPQDRQFILSSKKLLLSDSGFYLCAWTRDRGEAGYTFGSGTRLTVV.

V and J are TRBV27 and TRBJ2-7; 9 positions match TRBD2. Germline V gives CDR1 MNHEY, CDR2 SMNVEV (reference sequence). V lost 0 bases and J lost 3; bases outside the gene matches: 0. The CDR3 is 14 residues long. CDR3 sequence (DNA): TGTGCCAGCAGTTTATCGCGGGGGGGCTACGAGCAGTACTTC. Translated, it gives CASSLSRGGYEQYF.

DNA of the CDR3: TGTGCCAGCAGCGTAGGCCCCTCTAAAATCCCCGGGGAGCTGTTTTTT. It specifies CASSVGPSKIPGELFF. This rearrangement joins TRBV9 to TRBJ2-2; D call uncertain. CDR3 size: 16 residues. CDR1 and CDR2 (germline): SGDLS, YYNGEE. Trimming left V 0 bases short and J 6 bases short, with 15 bases between.

The J gene is TRBJ1-4, the V gene TRBV19; no definite D call. V lost 6 bases to trimming and J lost 8 bases, with 7 bases between them. This CDR3 is built from 11 residues. Germline V CDR1 and CDR2: LNHDA, SQIVND (reference sequence). The chain's CDR3 is CASSNSEKLFF. CDR3 in DNA: TGTGCCAGTAGCAACAGCGAAAAACTGTTTTTT. Full variable domain (missing parts from reference TRBV19 and TRBJ1-4): DGGITQSPKYLFRKEGQNVTLSCEQNLNHDAMYWYRQDPGQGLRLIYYSQIVNDFQKGDIAEGYSVSREKKESFPLTVTSAQKNPTAFYLCASSNSEKLFFGSGTQLSVL.

The sample holds one count of this clone. The CDR3 DNA reads as TGTGCCAGTAGTATGCCCGGCATGCAGGCGCAGTATTTT. Its translation is CASSMPGMQAQYF. The chain uses TRBV19 and TRBJ2-3; the D is unclear. CDR1 and CDR2 (germline): LNHDA, SQIVND (reference sequence). The CDR3 totals 13 residues. V was cut by 3 bases and J by 10 bases, with 14 bases left in between. The complete variable domain, with remaining parts taken from reference TRBV19 and TRBJ2-3, reads DGGITQSPKYLFRKEGQNVTLSCEQNLNHDAMYWYRQDPGQGLRLIYYSQIVNDFQKGDIAEGYSVSREKKESFPLTVTSAQKNPTAFYLCASSMPGMQAQYFGPGTRLTVL.

This chain uses TRBV5-1 with TRBJ2-7; TRBD1 matches 10 bases. The CDR3 spans 15 residues. V lost 4 bases, J lost 1 base, and 5 bases stayed unmatched. Germline V gene data show CDR1 as SGHRS and CDR2 as YFSETQ. The CDR3 protein is CASSAGTGESYEQYF. The CDR3, as DNA: TGCGCCAGCAGCGCAGGGACAGGGGAGTCCTACGAGCAGTACTTC.

This clone occurred a few times. This chain joins TRBV27 and TRBJ2-1, with D unclear. There are 16 residues in the CDR3. Trimming left V 0 bases short and J 0 bases short, with 9 bases between. Germline V gives CDR1 MNHEY, CDR2 SMNVEV (reference sequence). CDR3 sequence reads: CASSLSRTSSYNEQFF. In nucleotides, the CDR3 is TGTGCCAGCAGTTTATCGCGCACGAGCTCCTACAATGAGCAGTTCTTC.

This rearrangement joins TRBV28 to TRBJ2-1; 9 bases match TRBD2. The CDR3 has 17 residues. J lost 4 bases, V lost 5 bases, and 12 bases had no gene match. The germline V gene encodes CDR1 MDHEN and CDR2 SYDVKM. Written as DNA, the CDR3 is TGTGCCAGCAGTGCCTATAGCGGGAGTGTGCGATACAATGAGCAGTTCTTC. Its translation: CASSAYSGSVRYNEQFF.

The rearrangement links TRBV9 to TRBJ1-5, with D hard to call. The CDR3 contains 13 residues. The germline gives CDR1 SGDLS, CDR2 YYNGEE. Trimming shortened V by 3 bases and J by 4 bases, and 8 bases separated the two germline ends. The CDR3 DNA is TGTGCCAGCAGCGCTACCCCAAATCAGCCCCAGCATTTT. Translating gives CASSATPNQPQHF.

The chain is built from TRBV23-1 and TRBJ2-5; perhaps TRBD2 as D (7 bases). TRBV23-1 is marked as an open reading frame, function uncertain. V lost 1 base, J lost 7 bases, and 25 bases lay in between. This CDR3 contains 18 residues. As DNA, the CDR3 is TGCGCCAGCAGTCAATTCTCCCTAAGGGGTGGGGAGGGGGTGACCCAGTACTTC. Translated, it gives CASSQFSLRGGEGVTQYF.

The J gene is TRBJ1-5, the V gene TRBV18, with D unclear. CDR3 length: 13 amino acids. Germline V gives CDR1 KGHSH, CDR2 LQKENI. V lost 3 bases and J lost 4, with 7 bases in between. The chain's CDR3 is CASSPDMNQPQHF. The CDR3 DNA sequence: TGTGCCAGCTCACCCGACATGAATCAGCCCCAGCATTTT.

This chain joins TRBV7-2 and TRBJ2-5; 12 bases fit TRBD2. This CDR3 contains 16 residues. J was trimmed by 2 bases and V by 4 bases; bases with no gene match: 5. CDR1 and CDR2 from the germline V gene are SGHTA and FQGNSA. The CDR3 is CASSSGLAGGQETQYF. The DNA for the CDR3 is TGTGCCAGCAGCTCTGGGCTAGCGGGGGGGCAAGAGACCCAGTACTTC.

The genes are TRBV11-3 and TRBJ1-1; maybe TRBD1 (6 bases). The CDR3 runs to 13 residues. V lost 5 bases and J lost 2, with 9 bases in between. Germline V gives CDR1 SGHNT, CDR2 YENEEA. The CDR3 reads CASSTGFNTEAFF. The DNA for the CDR3 is TGTGCCAGCAGCACAGGGTTTAACACTGAAGCTTTCTTT.

The chain couples TRBV28 to TRBJ1-6; D is possibly TRBD1 (6 bases). This CDR3 has 17 amino acids. Trimming stripped 2 bases from V and 4 bases from J, with 15 bases between. The germline CDR1 and CDR2 sequences are MDHEN and SYDVKM. CDR3 sequence (DNA): TGTGCCAGCAGTTTAGGGTGGGGGGGGGCTTATAATTCACCCCTCCACTTT. This encodes CASSLGWGGAYNSPLHF. Variable domain in full (rest from reference TRBV28 and TRBJ1-6): DVKVTQSSRYLVKRTGEKVFLECVQDMDHENMFWYRQDPGLGLRLIYFSYDVKMKEKGDIPEGYSVSREKKERFSLILESASTNQTSMYLCASSLGWGGAYNSPLHFGNGTRLTVT.

The chain combines TRBV7-8 with TRBJ1-2; 8 nucleotides align to TRBD1. CDR3 length: 14 amino acids. Trimming removed 0 bases from V and 6 bases from J; junction bases left unmatched: 3. Germline CDR1 and CDR2: SGHVS and FQNEAQ. The CDR3 DNA reads as TGTGCCAGCAGCTTAGCCGGACAGGGTGATGGCTACACCTTC. Protein product: CASSLAGQGDGYTF.

The V and J genes are TRBV4-2 and TRBJ2-7; possible D gene TRBD1, 6 bases. This CDR3 comprises 14 residues. CDR1 is LGHNA, CDR2 YNFKEQ, per germline. V lost 0 bases, J lost 9 bases, and 15 bases lay in between. This chain's CDR3 is CASSQEGDNTGQYF. CDR3 sequence (DNA): TGTGCCAGCAGCCAAGAGGGGGACAATACCGGGCAGTACTTC.

Concerning this clone: The junction departs from the called germline gene at one end, perhaps through a read error. V is TRBV7-9 and J is TRBJ1-2; 9 bases fit TRBD1. The CDR3 contains 14 residues. Germline CDR1 and CDR2: SEHNR and FQNEAQ (reference sequence). The CDR3 reads CSSSPGQGNYGYTF. DNA for the CDR3: TGTTCCAGCAGCCCCGGACAGGGGAACTATGGCTACACCTTC.

This chain joins TRBV14 and TRBJ1-4, with 7 bases that match TRBD1. V gave up 2 bases and J gave up 2 bases; unmatched junction bases: 5. The CDR3 sequence is 16 residues long. From germline, CDR1 is SGHDN and CDR2 FVKESK. CDR3 protein: CASSQLPGQTNEKLFF. CDR3 nucleotides: TGTGCCAGCAGCCAACTACCGGGACAGACTAATGAAAAACTGTTTTTT.

In its sample, this clone was seen once. V gene TRBV5-1 combines with J gene TRBJ2-1, with TRBD1 identical over 7 bases. Looked up from germline, CDR1 is SGHRS and CDR2 is YFSETQ. The CDR3 consists of 15 residues. Trimming removed 0 bases from V and 8 bases from J; junction bases left unmatched: 8. CDR3 sequence reads: CASSLARGYRDEQFF. The CDR3 nucleotides are TGCGCCAGCAGCTTGGCCAGGGGGTATAGGGATGAGCAGTTCTTC.

The chain employs TRBV29-1 and TRBJ2-5; D is unclear. The J call may be incorrect, as the DNA end agrees better with TRBJ2-7. Per germline, CDR1 SQVTM and CDR2 ANQGSEA. The CDR3 runs to 14 residues. CDR3 protein: CSVEVLGQIDEQYF. In DNA form, the CDR3 reads TGCAGCGTTGAAGTTTTGGGCCAGATTGACGAGCAGTACTTC.

V gene TRBV18 combines with J gene TRBJ2-7, with 8 bases aligning to TRBD1. V was clipped by 0 bases and J by 6 bases; unmatched bases: 1. The germline CDR1 and CDR2 sequences are KGHSH and LQKENI. CDR3 length: 13 amino acids. The CDR3 sequence: CASSPPTGAEQYF. Here the CDR3 DNA reads TGTGCCAGCTCACCACCGACAGGGGCCGAGCAGTACTTC. Full variable domain (remainder filled in from reference TRBV18 and TRBJ2-7): NAGVMQNPRHLVRRRGQEARLRCSPMKGHSHVYWYRQLPEEGLKFMVYLQKENIIDESGMPKERFSAEFPKEGPSILRIQQVVRGDSAAYFCASSPPTGAEQYFGPGTRLTVT.

V is TRBV18 and J is TRBJ2-2; 8 nucleotides align to TRBD2. V shed 2 bases, J shed 1 base, and the junction held 6 bases outside the gene matches. Germline CDR1 reads KGHSH; CDR2 reads LQKENI. CDR3 length: 17 residues. Here the CDR3 DNA reads TGTGCCAGCTCACCAGAGCGGGGGACGGTGAACACCGGGGAGCTGTTTTTT. The encoded protein is CASSPERGTVNTGELFF.

The chain links TRBV9 to TRBJ1-1; D is perhaps TRBD1 (6 bases). The germline V and J ends were trimmed by 4 bases and 1 base, with 11 bases remaining between them. There are 14 residues in the CDR3. In germline, CDR1 is SGDLS, CDR2 YYNGEE. CDR3 in amino acids: CASSMGQPNTEAFF. The CDR3 bases are TGTGCCAGCAGCATGGGACAACCGAACACTGAAGCTTTCTTT.

In the case of this clone: The same CDR3 can be traced to other DNA sequences in this sample. This chain joins TRBV15 and TRBJ2-2; no firm D call. Trimming pared 0 bases from V and 0 bases from J, leaving 8 bases between. Germline-derived CDR1 and CDR2 are LNHNV and YYDKDF (reference sequence). The CDR3 covers 16 residues. As DNA, the CDR3 is TGTGCCACCAGCAGAGATGTCGGTGCGAACACCGGGGAGCTGTTTTTT. This translates into CATSRDVGANTGELFF.

The chain recombines TRBV19 with TRBJ2-3; no reliable D call. The CDR3 is 16 amino acids. Germline CDR1 and CDR2: LNHDA and SQIVND (reference sequence). Trimming cost V 2 bases and J 0 bases, with 12 bases left between them. DNA of the CDR3: TGTGCCAGTAGTATAAAGGTACTCGGGAGCACAGATACGCAGTATTTT. It translates to CASSIKVLGSTDTQYF.

The rearrangement uses TRBV2 and TRBJ2-2; TRBD2 might be the D (6 bases). The CDR3 length is 13 residues. The V end was cut by 9 bases, the J end by 1 base, with 9 bases between. CDR1 SNHLY and CDR2 FYNNEI come from the germline V gene. The CDR3 protein is CASGGGNTGELFF. The DNA of the CDR3 is TGTGCCAGTGGGGGAGGGAACACCGGGGAGCTGTTTTTT.

The rearrangement uses TRBV6-6 and TRBJ2-1, with 11 bases that match TRBD2. CDR1 MNHNY and CDR2 SVGAGI come from the germline V gene (reference sequence). CDR3 size: 13 residues. V shed 10 bases, J shed 10 bases, and the junction held 9 bases outside the gene matches. CDR3 amino acids: CATGTSGPSEQFF. The CDR3 DNA reads as TGTGCCACCGGGACTAGCGGACCCTCCGAGCAGTTCTTC.

This chain joins TRBV5-4 and TRBJ1-4; the D is unclear. Germline V gene sequence: CDR1 SGHNT, CDR2 YYREEE (reference sequence). V gave up 1 base and J gave up 0 bases, with 4 bases separating them. The CDR3 has 14 amino acids. The CDR3 region is CASSLTATNEKLFF. The CDR3 DNA is TGTGCCAGCAGCTTGACAGCAACTAATGAAAAACTGTTTTTT.

This chain uses TRBV9 with TRBJ2-3; TRBD2 might be the D (7 bases). Looked up from germline, CDR1 is SGDLS and CDR2 is YYNGEE. The CDR3 has 14 amino acids. The ends were cut back, 3 bases at V and 4 bases at J, with 12 bases in the middle. CDR3 amino acids: CASSEGGGPDTQYF. As DNA, the CDR3 is TGTGCCAGCAGCGAGGGAGGGGGGCCAGATACGCAGTATTTT.

The genes are TRBV29-1 and TRBJ1-2, with a tentative D call TRBD1 (6 bases). In germline, CDR1 is SQVTM, CDR2 ANQGSEA. The CDR3 has 14 amino acids. V lost 4 bases and J lost 4, with 16 bases in between. Here the CDR3 reads CSVVGGPRGYGYTF. The CDR3 nucleotides are TGCAGCGTTGTCGGGGGGCCCCGCGGCTATGGCTACACCTTC.